This is a list of T cell receptor beta chains from one sample in a study of blood T cell repertoires in COVID-19. Produced via immunoSEQ multiplex PCR; TCRdb's table is partial and in-frame only. The sample holds 200,000 to 300,000 clones, 80% to 95% seen once. Sequencing used peripheral blood. The source of these receptors is a person between 18 and 30 years old with COVID-19, enrolled during active disease. Both conserved end residues are part of each CDR3. D genes are given only for firm matches. Clone size is shown for a subset of rows, as once, few, many or a class of expanded clone.

V	J	size	D	CDR3	DNA
TRBV29-1	TRBJ2-3	.	.	CSVSPRLTDTQYF	TGCAGCGTTTCCCCTAGACTCACAGATACGCAGTATTTT
TRBV24-1	TRBJ1-4	.	TRBD1	CATSDPGTGQEKLFF	TGTGCCACCAGTGACCCCGGGACAGGGCAAGAAAAACTGTTTTTT
TRBV5-1	TRBJ1-1	.	.	CASSKNIGTEAFF	TGCGCCAGCAGTAAAAACATTGGCACTGAAGCTTTCTTT
TRBV6-6	TRBJ2-2	.	.	CASSYRETSTGELFF	TGTGCCAGCAGTTATCGCGAAACTTCCACCGGGGAGCTGTTTTTT
TRBV12-3/TRBV12-4	TRBJ2-5	.	.	CASSSPVAAQYF	TGTGCCAGCAGTTCCCCCGTGGCGGCCCAGTACTTC
TRBV24-1	TRBJ1-5	.	TRBD1	CATSDGTGGNQPQHF	TGTGCCACCAGTGATGGGACAGGGGGAAATCAGCCCCAGCATTTT
TRBV7-9	TRBJ1-2	.	TRBD1	CASRPAGDREDHGYTF	TGTGCCAGCAGACCCGCCGGGGACAGGGAGGATCATGGCTACACCTTC
TRBV9	TRBJ2-5	.	.	CASSPSPGQETQYF	TGTGCCAGCAGCCCTAGTCCGGGCCAAGAGACCCAGTACTTC
TRBV11-2	TRBJ2-3	.	TRBD1	CASNQRTGDADTQYF	TGTGCCAGCAACCAGCGGACAGGGGACGCAGATACGCAGTATTTT
TRBV7-9	TRBJ2-2	.	.	CASSNGGQNGELFF	TGTGCCAGCAGCAACGGGGGGCAGAACGGGGAGCTGTTTTTT
TRBV28	TRBJ1-1	.	.	CASSGRGHPNTEAFF	TGTGCCAGCAGTGGGCGTGGACACCCGAACACTGAAGCTTTCTTT
TRBV13	TRBJ2-1	.	.	CASSLGRRNEQFF	TGTGCCAGCAGCTTAGGCCGGAGGAATGAGCAGTTCTTC
TRBV5-4	TRBJ2-1	once	.	CASSLVGGVGEQFF	TGTGCCAGCAGCTTGGTGGGGGGAGTAGGTGAGCAGTTCTTC
TRBV27	TRBJ2-7	once	.	CASSPQGFRNYEQYF	TGTGCCAGCAGTCCACAGGGCTTTAGGAACTACGAGCAGTACTTC
TRBV18	TRBJ1-1	.	.	CASSPPSGYTEAFF	TGTGCCAGCTCACCACCTTCCGGGTACACTGAAGCTTTCTTT
TRBV29-1	TRBJ2-4	.	.	CSVEGVAKNIQYF	TGCAGCGTTGAAGGAGTAGCCAAAAACATTCAGTACTTC
TRBV4-2	TRBJ1-4	.	TRBD1	CASTPEDRAANEKLFF	TGTGCCAGCACCCCCGAGGACAGGGCGGCTAATGAAAAACTGTTTTTT
TRBV19	TRBJ2-3	.	.	CASSPPGHVTDTQYF	TGTGCCAGTAGTCCCCCGGGACATGTAACAGATACGCAGTATTTT
TRBV6-6	TRBJ2-5	.	TRBD2	CASSLSGSGRGETQYF	TGTGCCAGCAGCCTCTCCGGTAGCGGGAGGGGGGAGACCCAGTACTTC
TRBV27	TRBJ2-7	.	.	CASSRTGGGSYEQYF	TGTGCCAGCAGCCGTACTGGCGGAGGGTCCTACGAGCAGTACTTC
TRBV21-1	TRBJ2-7	.	.	CASSKGTGCSSYEQYF	TGTGCCAGCAGCAAGGGGACAGGTTGTAGCTCCTACGAGCAGTACTTC
TRBV7-9	TRBJ2-1	few	TRBD2	CASSLVSGRYNEQFF	TGTGCCAGCAGCTTAGTCAGCGGGAGGTACAATGAGCAGTTCTTC
TRBV18	TRBJ2-7	.	.	CASAPSQSFEQYF	TGTGCCAGCGCCCCATCACAGTCATTCGAGCAGTACTTC
TRBV11-2	TRBJ1-5	.	TRBD1	CASSFDRDQPQHF	TGTGCCAGCAGCTTTGACAGGGATCAGCCCCAGCATTTT
TRBV2	TRBJ1-1	.	.	CASIEDLHTEAFF	TGTGCCAGCATCGAGGATCTTCACACTGAAGCTTTCTTT
TRBV19	TRBJ2-2	.	TRBD1	CASSRDRGNTGELFF	TGTGCCAGTAGTAGGGACAGGGGGAACACCGGGGAGCTGTTTTTT
TRBV3-1/TRBV3-2	TRBJ2-7	.	TRBD1	CASSQEAGQGQQYF	TGTGCCAGCAGCCAAGAGGCGGGACAGGGCCAACAGTACTTC
TRBV7-2	TRBJ2-7	.	TRBD2	CASSLEPGGEEQYF	TGTGCCAGCAGCTTAGAACCGGGAGGAGAAGAGCAGTACTTC
TRBV19	TRBJ2-2	.	.	CASSISSRGSGELFF	TGTGCCAGTAGTATATCCTCAAGGGGCAGCGGGGAGCTGTTTTTT
TRBV10-3	TRBJ2-3	few	.	CAISESSEGNWVSTDTQYF	TGTGCCATCAGTGAGTCTAGCGAGGGAAATTGGGTCAGCACAGATACGCAGTATTTT
TRBV24-1	TRBJ2-5	.	.	CATSDPTREETQYF	TGTGCCACCAGTGACCCGACTAGAGAAGAGACCCAGTACTTC
TRBV5-1	TRBJ2-7	.	TRBD1	CASSTRTGEYEQYF	TGCGCCAGCAGCACCCGGACAGGGGAATACGAGCAGTACTTC
TRBV7-9	TRBJ2-3	.	.	CASSSGTRQSTDTQYF	TGTGCCAGCAGCTCCGGCACGAGACAGTCAACAGATACGCAGTATTTT
TRBV10-2	TRBJ2-5	.	.	CASRSGLQETQYF	TGCGCCAGCCGGTCGGGACTCCAAGAGACCCAGTACTTC
TRBV5-6	TRBJ2-3	.	TRBD2	CASSLGPSGTGTDTQYF	TGTGCCAGCAGCTTAGGGCCTAGCGGGACGGGCACAGATACGCAGTATTTT
TRBV19	TRBJ1-2	once	TRBD1	CASSITTGESGYTF	TGTGCCAGTAGTATCACGACAGGGGAGAGTGGCTACACCTTC
TRBV5-1	TRBJ2-5	.	TRBD2	CASSLDGGSQETQYF	TGCGCCAGCAGCTTGGACGGGGGGTCCCAAGAGACCCAGTACTTC
TRBV13	TRBJ2-5	.	TRBD1	CASSSGQGETQYF	TGTGCCAGCAGCTCGGGACAGGGAGAGACCCAGTACTTC
TRBV24-1	TRBJ2-1	.	TRBD1	CATSWDRGRDEQFF	TGTGCCACCAGTTGGGACAGGGGAAGGGATGAGCAGTTCTTC
TRBV27	TRBJ1-1	once	.	CASSPIYREEAFF	TGTGCCAGCAGCCCTATTTACCGGGAAGAAGCTTTCTTT
TRBV4-1	TRBJ2-7	.	TRBD2	CASSQDPGLAGGSNYEQYF	TGCGCCAGCAGCCAAGATCCGGGACTAGCGGGAGGAAGTAACTACGAGCAGTACTTC
TRBV25-1	TRBJ2-7	.	.	CASSVGHSYEQYF	TGTGCCAGCAGTGTTGGACACTCCTACGAGCAGTACTTC
TRBV5-5	TRBJ2-2	.	.	CASSSQGPGELFF	TGTGCCAGCAGCTCCCAGGGGCCCGGGGAGCTGTTTTTT
TRBV13	TRBJ2-5	.	TRBD1	CASSLGGGTGRETQYF	TGTGCCAGCAGCTTAGGAGGCGGGACAGGGCGAGAGACCCAGTACTTC